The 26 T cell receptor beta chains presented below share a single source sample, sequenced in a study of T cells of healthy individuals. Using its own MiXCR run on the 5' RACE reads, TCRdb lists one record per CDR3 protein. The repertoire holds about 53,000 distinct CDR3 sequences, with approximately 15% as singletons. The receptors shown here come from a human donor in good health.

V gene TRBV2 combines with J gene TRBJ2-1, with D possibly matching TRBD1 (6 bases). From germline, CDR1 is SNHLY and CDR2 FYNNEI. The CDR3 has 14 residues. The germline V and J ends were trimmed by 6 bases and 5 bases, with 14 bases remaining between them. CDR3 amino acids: CASRLQGLDNEQFF. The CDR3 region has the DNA TGTGCCAGCAGGCTTCAGGGGCTCGACAATGAGCAGTTCTTC.

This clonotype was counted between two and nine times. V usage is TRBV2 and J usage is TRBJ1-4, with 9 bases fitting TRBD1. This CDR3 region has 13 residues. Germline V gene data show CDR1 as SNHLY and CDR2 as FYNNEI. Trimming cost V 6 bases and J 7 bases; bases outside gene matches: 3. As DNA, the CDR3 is TGTGCCAGCAGACAGGGGGCAGGTGAAAAACTGTTTTTT. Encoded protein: CASRQGAGEKLFF.

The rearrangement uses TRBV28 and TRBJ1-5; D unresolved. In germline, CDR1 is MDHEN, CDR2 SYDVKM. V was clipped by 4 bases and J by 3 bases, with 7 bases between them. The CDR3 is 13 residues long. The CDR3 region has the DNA TGTGCCAGCAGTTCCGGGGACAATCAGCCCCAGCATTTT. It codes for CASSSGDNQPQHF.

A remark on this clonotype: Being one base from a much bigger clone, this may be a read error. The CDR3 spells CASSYSLTGYNSPLHF. For the CDR3, the DNA is TGTGCCAGCAGTTACTCCCTGACAGGGTATAATTCACCCCTCCACTTT. V usage is TRBV27 and J usage is TRBJ1-6, with 7 bases fitting TRBD1. The trim removed 4 bases at V and 4 bases at J, leaving 7 bases unmatched. Germline assignment: CDR1 MNHEY and CDR2 SMNVEV (reference sequence). The CDR3 loop spans 16 amino acids.

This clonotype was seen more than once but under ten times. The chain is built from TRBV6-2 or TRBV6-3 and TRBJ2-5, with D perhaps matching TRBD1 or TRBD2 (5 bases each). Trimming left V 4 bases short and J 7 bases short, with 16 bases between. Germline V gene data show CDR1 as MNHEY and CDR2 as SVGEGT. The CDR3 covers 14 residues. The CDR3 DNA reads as TGTGCCAGCAGTTGGGACCCCCCGGATGGGACCCAGTACTTC. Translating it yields CASSWDPPDGTQYF.

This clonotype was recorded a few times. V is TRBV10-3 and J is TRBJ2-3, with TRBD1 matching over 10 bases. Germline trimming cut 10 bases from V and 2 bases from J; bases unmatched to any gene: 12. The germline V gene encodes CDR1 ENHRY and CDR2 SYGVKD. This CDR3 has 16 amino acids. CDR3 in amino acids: CATSTTGGEVTDTQYF. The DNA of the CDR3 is TGTGCCACCTCTACGACAGGGGGCGAGGTCACAGATACGCAGTATTTT.

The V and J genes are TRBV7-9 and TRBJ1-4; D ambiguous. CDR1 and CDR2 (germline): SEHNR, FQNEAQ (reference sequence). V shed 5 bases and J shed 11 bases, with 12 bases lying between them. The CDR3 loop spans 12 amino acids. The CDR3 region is CASSPPGGKLFF. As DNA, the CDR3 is TGTGCCAGCAGCCCGCCCGGTGGGAAACTGTTTTTT. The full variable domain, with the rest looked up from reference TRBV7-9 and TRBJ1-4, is DTGVSQNPRHKITKRGQNVTFRCDPISEHNRLYWYRQTLGQGPEFLTYFQNEAQLEKSRLLSDRFSAERPKGSFSTLEIQRTEQGDSAMYLCASSPPGGKLFFGSGTQLSVL.

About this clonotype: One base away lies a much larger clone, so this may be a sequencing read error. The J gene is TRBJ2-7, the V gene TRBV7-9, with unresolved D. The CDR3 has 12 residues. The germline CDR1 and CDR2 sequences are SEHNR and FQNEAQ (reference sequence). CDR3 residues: CTSSLTGNEQYF. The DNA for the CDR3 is TGTACCAGCAGCTTAACTGGGAACGAGCAGTACTTC.

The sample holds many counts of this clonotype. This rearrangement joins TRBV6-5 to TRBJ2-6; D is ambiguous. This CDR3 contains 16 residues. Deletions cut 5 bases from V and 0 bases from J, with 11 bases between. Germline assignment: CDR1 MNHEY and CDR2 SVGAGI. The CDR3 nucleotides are TGTGCCAGCAGTCCACGGACGAGCTCTGGGGCCAACGTCCTGACTTTC. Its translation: CASSPRTSSGANVLTF.

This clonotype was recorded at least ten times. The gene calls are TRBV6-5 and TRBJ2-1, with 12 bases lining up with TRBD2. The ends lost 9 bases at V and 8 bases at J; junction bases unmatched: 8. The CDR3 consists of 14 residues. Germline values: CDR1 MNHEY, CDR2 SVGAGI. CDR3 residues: CASSGLAGRDEQFF. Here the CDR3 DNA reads TGTGCCAGTTCGGGACTAGCGGGTCGGGATGAGCAGTTCTTC.

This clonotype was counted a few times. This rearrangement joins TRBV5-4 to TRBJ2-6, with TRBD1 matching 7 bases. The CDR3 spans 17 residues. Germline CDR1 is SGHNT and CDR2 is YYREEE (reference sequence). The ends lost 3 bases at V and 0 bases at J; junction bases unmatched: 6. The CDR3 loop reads CASSSGTVGSGANVLTF. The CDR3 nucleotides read TGTGCCAGCAGCTCCGGGACAGTCGGCTCTGGGGCCAACGTCCTGACTTTC.

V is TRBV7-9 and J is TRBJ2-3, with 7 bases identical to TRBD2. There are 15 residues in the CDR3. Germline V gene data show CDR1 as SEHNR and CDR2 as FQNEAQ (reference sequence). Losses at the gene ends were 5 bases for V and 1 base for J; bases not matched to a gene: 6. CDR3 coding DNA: TGTGCCAGCAGCGGTCAGCGGGACGGCACAGATACGCAGTATTTT. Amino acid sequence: CASSGQRDGTDTQYF.

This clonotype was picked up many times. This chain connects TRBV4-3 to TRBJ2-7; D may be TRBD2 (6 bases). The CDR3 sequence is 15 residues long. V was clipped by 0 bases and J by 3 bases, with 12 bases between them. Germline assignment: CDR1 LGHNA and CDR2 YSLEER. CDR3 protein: CASSQEPGLHYEQYF. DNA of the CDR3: TGCGCCAGCAGCCAAGAGCCGGGACTCCACTACGAGCAGTACTTC.

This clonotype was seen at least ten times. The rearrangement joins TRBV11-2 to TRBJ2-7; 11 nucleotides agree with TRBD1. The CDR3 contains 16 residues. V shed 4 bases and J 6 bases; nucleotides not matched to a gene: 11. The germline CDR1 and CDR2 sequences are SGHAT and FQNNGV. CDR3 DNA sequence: TGTGCCAGCAGCTACTCCCCCGGGACAGGGGGAGTCGAGCAGTACTTC. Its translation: CASSYSPGTGGVEQYF.

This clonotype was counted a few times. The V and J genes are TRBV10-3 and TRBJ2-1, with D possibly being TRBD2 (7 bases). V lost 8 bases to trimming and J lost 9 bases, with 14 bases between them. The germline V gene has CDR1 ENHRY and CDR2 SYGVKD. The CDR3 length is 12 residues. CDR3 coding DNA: TGTGCCATCGGGGGGGGCTCGAGTGAGCAGTTCTTC. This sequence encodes CAIGGGSSEQFF.

CDR3 sequence (DNA): TGTGCCAGCAGACCTAGCGGGGGGAATGAGCAGTTCTTC. This gives the protein CASRPSGGNEQFF. The chain combines TRBV6-2 or TRBV6-3 with TRBJ2-1; 11 nucleotides line up with TRBD2. The ends lost 6 bases at V and 7 bases at J; junction bases unmatched: 2. Germline CDR1 is MNHEY and CDR2 is SVGEGT. The CDR3 extends over 13 amino acids.

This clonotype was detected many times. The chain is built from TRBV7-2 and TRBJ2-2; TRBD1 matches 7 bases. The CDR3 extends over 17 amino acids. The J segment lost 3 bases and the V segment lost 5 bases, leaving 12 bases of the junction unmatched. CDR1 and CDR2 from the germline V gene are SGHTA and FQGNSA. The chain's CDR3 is CASSAEERQGDTGELFF. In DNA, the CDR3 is TGTGCCAGCAGCGCCGAGGAGAGACAGGGCGACACCGGGGAGCTGTTTTTT.

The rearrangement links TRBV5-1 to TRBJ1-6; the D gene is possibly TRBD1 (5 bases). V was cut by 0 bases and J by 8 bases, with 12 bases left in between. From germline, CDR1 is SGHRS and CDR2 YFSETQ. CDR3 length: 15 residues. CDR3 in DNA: TGCGCCAGCAGCTTGGGATATAGGGGATATTCACCCCTCCACTTT. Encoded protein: CASSLGYRGYSPLHF.

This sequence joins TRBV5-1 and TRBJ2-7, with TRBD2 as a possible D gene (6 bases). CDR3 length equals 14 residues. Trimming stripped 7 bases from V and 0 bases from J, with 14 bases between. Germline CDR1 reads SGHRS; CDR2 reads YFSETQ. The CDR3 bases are TGCGCCAGCGGGGGAGGATGGAGCTCCTACGAGCAGTACTTC. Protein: CASGGGWSSYEQYF.

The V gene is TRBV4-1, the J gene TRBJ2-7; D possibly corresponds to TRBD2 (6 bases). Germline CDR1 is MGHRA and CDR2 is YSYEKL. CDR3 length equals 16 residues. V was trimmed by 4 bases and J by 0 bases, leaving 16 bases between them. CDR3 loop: CASSRGERASSYEQYF. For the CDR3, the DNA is TGCGCCAGCAGCCGGGGAGAGCGGGCGAGCTCCTACGAGCAGTACTTC.

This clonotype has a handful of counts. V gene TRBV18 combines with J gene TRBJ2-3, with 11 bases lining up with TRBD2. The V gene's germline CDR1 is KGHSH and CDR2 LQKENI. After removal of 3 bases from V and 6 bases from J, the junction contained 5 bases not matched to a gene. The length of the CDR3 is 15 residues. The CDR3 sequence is CASSPRLAGRDTQYF. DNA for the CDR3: TGTGCCAGCTCACCGAGACTAGCGGGGCGGGATACGCAGTATTTT.

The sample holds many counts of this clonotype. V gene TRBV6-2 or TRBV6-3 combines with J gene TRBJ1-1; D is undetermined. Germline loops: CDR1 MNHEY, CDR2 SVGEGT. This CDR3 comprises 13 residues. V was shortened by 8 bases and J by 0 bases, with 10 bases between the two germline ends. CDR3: CASLTQMNTEAFF. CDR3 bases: TGTGCCAGCCTGACCCAAATGAACACTGAAGCTTTCTTT.

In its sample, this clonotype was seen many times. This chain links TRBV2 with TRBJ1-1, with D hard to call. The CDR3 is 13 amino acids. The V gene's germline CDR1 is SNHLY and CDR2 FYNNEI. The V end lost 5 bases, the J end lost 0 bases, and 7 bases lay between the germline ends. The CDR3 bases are TGTGCCAGCAGTCTGGACTTGAACACTGAAGCTTTCTTT. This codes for CASSLDLNTEAFF.

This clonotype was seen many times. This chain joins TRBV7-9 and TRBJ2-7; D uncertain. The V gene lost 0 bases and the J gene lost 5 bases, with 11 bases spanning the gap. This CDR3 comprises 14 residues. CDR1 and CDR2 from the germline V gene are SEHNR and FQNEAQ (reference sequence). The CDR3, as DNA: TGTGCCAGCAGCTTAGCGCTACCGGGCCACGAGCAGTACTTC. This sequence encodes CASSLALPGHEQYF.

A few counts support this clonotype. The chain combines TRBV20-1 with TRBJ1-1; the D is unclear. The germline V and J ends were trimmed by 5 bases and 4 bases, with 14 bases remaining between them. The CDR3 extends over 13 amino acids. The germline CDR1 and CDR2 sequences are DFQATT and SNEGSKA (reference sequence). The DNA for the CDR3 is TGCAGTGCTTCCAAAGTCGAGTTCACTGAAGCTTTCTTT. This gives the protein CSASKVEFTEAFF.

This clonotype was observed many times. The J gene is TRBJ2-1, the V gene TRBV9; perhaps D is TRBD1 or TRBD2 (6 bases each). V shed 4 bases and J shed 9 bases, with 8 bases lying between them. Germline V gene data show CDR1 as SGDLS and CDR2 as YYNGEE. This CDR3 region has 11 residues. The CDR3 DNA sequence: TGTGCCAGCAGCCCGGGGGCTGAGCAGTTCTTC. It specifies CASSPGAEQFF.